These 17 T cell receptor beta chains were all obtained from the same sample, sequenced in a study of blood T cell repertoires in COVID-19. Using immunoSEQ multiplex PCR, the repertoire was profiled, and TCRdb retains in-frame clones only, with some absent. This sample has a few hundred thousand clones, with 80% to 85% found just once. Material for sequencing was peripheral blood. The source of these receptors is a person between 65 and 80 years old with COVID-19, enrolled during active disease.

The chain uses TRBV4-2 and TRBJ1-4; possibly TRBD1 for D (5 bases). This CDR3 is 17 amino acids long. The germline CDR1 and CDR2 sequences are LGHNA and YNFKEQ. V gave up 3 bases and J gave up 3 bases, with 17 bases separating them. The CDR3 here is CASSQVTSGLANEKLFF. The CDR3 DNA follows: TGTGCCAGCAGCCAGGTAACCTCAGGGTTGGCTAATGAAAAACTGTTTTTT.

This clone was counted once. The V and J genes are TRBV3-1 (or the pseudogene TRBV3-2) and TRBJ1-6, with D unclear. The V gene lost 0 bases and the J gene lost 10 bases, with 16 bases spanning the gap. This CDR3 comprises 16 residues. Germline CDR1 reads LGHDT; CDR2 reads YNNKEL (reference sequence). CDR3 protein: CASSQDGSGGRSPLHF. CDR3 sequence (DNA): TGTGCCAGCAGCCAAGATGGGTCCGGAGGGAGGTCACCCCTCCACTTT.

The genes are TRBV13 and TRBJ2-3; no clear D. Germline CDR1 and CDR2: PRHDT and FYEKMQ (reference sequence). CDR3 length: 14 residues. The V end was cut by 5 bases, the J end by 6 bases, with 15 bases between. The CDR3 DNA reads TGTGCCAGCAGCACCAGACATAGTAGGGATACGCAGTATTTT. This sequence encodes CASSTRHSRDTQYF.

This clone was seen a handful of times. The rearrangement links TRBV5-6 to TRBJ1-2, with D possibly matching TRBD1 (6 bases). V lost 2 bases and J lost 8, with 10 bases in between. Germline V CDR1 and CDR2: SGHDT, YYEEEE. The length of the CDR3 is 12 residues. The CDR3 sequence: CASSLNREGYTF. CDR3 coding DNA: TGTGCCAGCAGCTTAAACAGGGAGGGCTACACCTTC.

The genes are TRBV14 and TRBJ1-6; TRBD1 matches at 8 bases. Germline V gene data show CDR1 as SGHDN and CDR2 as FVKESK. This CDR3 spans 13 amino acids. V gave up 7 bases and J gave up 7 bases; unmatched junction bases: 3. CDR3 loop: CASNYRGNSPLHF. CDR3 coding DNA: TGTGCCAGCAACTACAGGGGGAATTCACCCCTCCACTTT.

This sequence joins TRBV7-9 and TRBJ1-6; D ambiguous. CDR3 length equals 15 residues. V was clipped by 4 bases and J by 8 bases, with 15 bases between them. Germline CDR1 is SEHNR and CDR2 is FQNEAQ (reference sequence). CDR3 in amino acids: CASSSRQRRDSPLHF. In DNA, the CDR3 is TGTGCCAGCAGCTCCAGACAAAGGCGGGATTCACCCCTCCACTTT. Supplemented by reference TRBV7-9 and TRBJ1-6, the full variable domain reads DTGVSQNPRHKITKRGQNVTFRCDPISEHNRLYWYRQTLGQGPEFLTYFQNEAQLEKSRLLSDRFSAERPKGSFSTLEIQRTEQGDSAMYLCASSSRQRRDSPLHFGNGTRLTVT.

This chain links TRBV9 with TRBJ1-2, with D perhaps TRBD1 (6 bases). V dropped 0 bases and J dropped 8 bases, with 17 bases sitting between them. Germline V gene data show CDR1 as SGDLS and CDR2 as YYNGEE. This CDR3 comprises 15 residues. CDR3 in DNA: TGTGCCAGCAGCGTAGCGGTCGGGGGGGCGCGGGGCTACACCTTC. Its translation is CASSVAVGGARGYTF.

This chain links TRBV5-1 with TRBJ1-1; D remains unclear. There are 14 residues in the CDR3. Looked up from germline, CDR1 is SGHRS and CDR2 is YFSETQ. Trimming pared 3 bases from V and 2 bases from J, leaving 11 bases between. The CDR3, as DNA: TGCGCCAGCAGCTCCGGGGTCATAAACACTGAAGCTTTCTTT. It specifies CASSSGVINTEAFF.

The CDR3 protein is CASSLAGTHNEQFF. In DNA form, the CDR3 reads TGTGCCAGCAGCTTAGCTGGGACTCACAATGAGCAGTTCTTC. The chain couples TRBV7-9 to TRBJ2-1; D is perhaps TRBD2 (6 bases). The V end was cut by 0 bases, the J end by 5 bases, with 8 bases between. The CDR3 spans 14 residues. Germline lookup yields CDR1 SEHNR and CDR2 FQNEAQ (reference sequence).

This chain connects TRBV7-3 to TRBJ2-4, with a weak D call TRBD2 (5 bases). The V gene lost 4 bases and the J gene lost 0 bases, with 13 bases spanning the gap. This CDR3 spans 16 amino acids. Germline CDR1 SGHTA, CDR2 FQGTGA. The CDR3 region is CASSSRLRLAKNIQYF. CDR3 sequence (DNA): TGTGCCAGCAGCTCCAGACTAAGACTAGCCAAAAACATTCAGTACTTC. The whole variable domain, filled in from reference TRBV7-3 and TRBJ2-4, reads GAGVSQTPSNKVTEKGKYVELRCDPISGHTALYWYRQSLGQGPEFLIYFQGTGAADDSGLPNDRFFAVRPEGSVSTLKIQRTERGDSAVYLCASSSRLRLAKNIQYFGAGTRLSVL.

The V gene is TRBV7-2, the J gene TRBJ2-7, with D tentatively TRBD2 (7 bases). The germline gives CDR1 SGHTA, CDR2 FQGNSA. Trimming left V 3 bases short and J 4 bases short, with 13 bases between. CDR3 length: 14 amino acids. CDR3 nucleotide sequence: TGTGCCAGCAGCTTTGGGGGGGGCCAATACGAGCAGTACTTC. Translating gives CASSFGGGQYEQYF. Complete variable domain (other parts from reference TRBV7-2 and TRBJ2-7): GAGVSQSPSNKVTEKGKDVELRCDPISGHTALYWYRQSLGQGLEFLIYFQGNSAPDKSGLPSDRFSAERTGGSVSTLTIQRTQQEDSAVYLCASSFGGGQYEQYFGPGTRLTVT.

This clone was seen just once. The V gene is TRBV27, the J gene TRBJ1-3, with 8 bases that match TRBD1. This CDR3 is 14 amino acids long. V lost 6 bases and J lost 10; bases outside the gene matches: 11. Germline CDR1 reads MNHEY; CDR2 reads SMNVEV (reference sequence). The CDR3 DNA reads as TGTGCCAGCAGGAGCGGGACAGGCCTAGGGACCATATATTTT. It specifies CASRSGTGLGTIYF.

The chain has TRBV29-1 and TRBJ2-5; TRBD2 matches 8 bases. Germline V gives CDR1 SQVTM, CDR2 ANQGSEA. This CDR3 is 12 amino acids long. V shed 1 base, J shed 13 bases, and the junction held 8 bases outside the gene matches. The CDR3 here is CSVEVLSGNWYF. Written as DNA, the CDR3 is TGCAGCGTTGAAGTTCTTAGCGGGAACTGGTACTTC.

This chain connects TRBV3-1 (or the pseudogene TRBV3-2) to TRBJ2-1; 11 bases align to TRBD2. Germline CDR1 reads LGHDT; CDR2 reads YNNKEL (reference sequence). The CDR3 loop spans 14 amino acids. Trimming removed 6 bases from V and 7 bases from J; junction bases left unmatched: 5. The CDR3 here is CASRELAGVNEQFF. For the CDR3, the DNA is TGTGCCAGCAGGGAACTAGCGGGAGTGAATGAGCAGTTCTTC.

This clone was seen more than once but under ten times. The rearrangement links TRBV18 to TRBJ1-5; D unclear. The CDR3 totals 12 residues. The germline gives CDR1 KGHSH, CDR2 LQKENI. The V gene lost 4 bases and the J gene lost 4 bases, with 5 bases spanning the gap. CDR3 region: CASSRTNQPQHF. The CDR3, as DNA: TGTGCCAGCTCACGGACTAATCAGCCCCAGCATTTT.

This chain links TRBV28 with TRBJ1-4; the D is unclear. The CDR3 is 14 residues long. Trimming stripped 5 bases from V and 3 bases from J, with 10 bases between. Germline CDR1 and CDR2: MDHEN and SYDVKM. CDR3: CASSLYSSNEKLFF. In nucleotides, the CDR3 is TGTGCCAGCAGTCTCTATTCATCTAATGAAAAACTGTTTTTT.

The V gene is TRBV3-1 (or the pseudogene TRBV3-2), the J gene TRBJ1-1; 9 bases line up with TRBD1. This CDR3 spans 15 amino acids. Germline CDR1 and CDR2: LGHDT and YNNKEL (reference sequence). V trimming: 9 bases; J trimming: 1 base; junction bases outside the gene matches: 9. The CDR3: CASSPLQGANTEAFF. CDR3 coding DNA: TGTGCCAGTTCCCCGTTACAGGGGGCGAACACTGAAGCTTTCTTT.